This T cell receptor (beta chain) comes out of a study of T-cell reconstitution after alpha-beta-depleted transplantation in children. Study-wide findings and caveats: Reportedly, only several hundred clones from non-depleted graft cells drove alpha-beta T-cell counts at about two months. It was surviving recipient T cells and thymic progenitors that gave some patients high TCRbeta diversity at day 60. At one year after transplant, newly produced T cells mostly accounted for T-cell counts and diversity.

This clonotype was detected ten times or more. What it recognizes is unknown. Preparation of the TCRbeta library was carried out with unique molecular identifiers. TCRdb fed the PCR reads into MiXCR, producing one record per CDR3 protein. The sample shows about 110,000 distinct CDR3 sequences, 10% of them seen only once. V lost 4 bases and J lost 5, with 10 bases in between. The CDR3 runs 13 residues. Germline loops: CDR1 SEHNR, CDR2 FQNEAQ (reference sequence). The sequencing here drew on PBMCs, taken before TCRalphabeta/CD19-depleted stem cell transplant. V and J are TRBV7-9 and TRBJ2-3, with D perhaps matching TRBD1 or TRBD2 (6 bases each). This sequence originates from a boy between 2 and 10 years old with acute lymphoblastic leukemia, due to receive a stem cell transplant. CDR3 sequence: CASSYRGLDTQYF. Here the CDR3 DNA reads TGTGCCAGCAGCTATCGGGGGCTAGATACGCAGTATTTT. The whole variable domain, filled in from reference TRBV7-9 and TRBJ2-3, reads DTGVSQNPRHKITKRGQNVTFRCDPISEHNRLYWYRQTLGQGPEFLTYFQNEAQLEKSRLLSDRFSAERPKGSFSTLEIQRTEQGDSAMYLCASSYRGLDTQYFGPGTRLTVL.